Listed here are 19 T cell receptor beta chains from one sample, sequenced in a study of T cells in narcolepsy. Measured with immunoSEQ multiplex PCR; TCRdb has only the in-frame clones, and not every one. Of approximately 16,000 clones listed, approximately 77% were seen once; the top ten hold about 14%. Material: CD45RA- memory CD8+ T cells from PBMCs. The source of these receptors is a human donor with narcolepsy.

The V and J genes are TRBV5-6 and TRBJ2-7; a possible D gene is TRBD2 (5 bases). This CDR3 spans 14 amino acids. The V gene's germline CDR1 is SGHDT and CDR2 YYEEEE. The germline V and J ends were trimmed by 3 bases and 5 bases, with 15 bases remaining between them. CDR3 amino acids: CASSSLGERDEQYF. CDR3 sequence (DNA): TGTGCCAGCAGCTCCCTGGGAGAGAGGGACGAGCAGTACTTC. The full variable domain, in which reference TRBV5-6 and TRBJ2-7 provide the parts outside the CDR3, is DAGVTQSPTHLIKTRGQQVTLRCSPKSGHDTVSWYQQALGQGPQFIFQYYEEEERQRGNFPDRFSGHQFPNYSSELNVNALLLGDSALYLCASSSLGERDEQYFGPGTRLTVT.

CDR3 protein: CASSWRLADRETQYF. In DNA, the CDR3 is TGTGCCAGCTCCTGGCGACTAGCGGATAGGGAGACCCAGTACTTC. The V call is TRBV7-9, the J call TRBJ2-5, with 9 nucleotides matching TRBD2. CDR3 length: 15 residues. V trimming: 8 bases; J trimming: 5 bases; junction bases outside the gene matches: 12. CDR1 SEHNR and CDR2 FQNEAQ come from the germline V gene (reference sequence).

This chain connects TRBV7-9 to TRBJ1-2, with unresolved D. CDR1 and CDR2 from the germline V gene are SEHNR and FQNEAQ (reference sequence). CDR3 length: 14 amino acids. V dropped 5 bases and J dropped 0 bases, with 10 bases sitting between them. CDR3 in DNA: TGTGCCAGCAGCGGCGACATCGCTAACTATGGCTACACCTTC. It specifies CASSGDIANYGYTF.

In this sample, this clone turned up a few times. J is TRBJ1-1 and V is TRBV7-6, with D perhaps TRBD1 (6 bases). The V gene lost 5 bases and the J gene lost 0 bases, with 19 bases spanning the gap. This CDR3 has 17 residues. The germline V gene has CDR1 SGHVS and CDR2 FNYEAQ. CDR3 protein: CASSGTGHRGVNTEAFF. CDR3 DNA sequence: TGTGCCAGCAGCGGTACGGGACACCGGGGGGTGAACACTGAAGCTTTCTTT.

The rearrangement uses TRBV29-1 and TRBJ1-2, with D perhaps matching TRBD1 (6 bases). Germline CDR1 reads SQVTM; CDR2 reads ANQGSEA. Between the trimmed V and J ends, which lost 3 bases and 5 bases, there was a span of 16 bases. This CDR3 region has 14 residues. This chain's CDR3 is CSVDGNRDLYGYTF. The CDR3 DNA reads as TGCAGCGTTGACGGGAACAGGGACCTTTATGGCTACACCTTC.

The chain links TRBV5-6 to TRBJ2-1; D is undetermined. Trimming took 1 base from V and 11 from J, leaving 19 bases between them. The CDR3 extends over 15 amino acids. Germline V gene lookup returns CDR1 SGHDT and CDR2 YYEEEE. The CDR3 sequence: CASSLPPDAPHKQFF. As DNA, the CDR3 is TGTGCCAGCAGCTTGCCCCCGGACGCCCCCCACAAGCAGTTCTTC. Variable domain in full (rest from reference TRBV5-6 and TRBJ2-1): DAGVTQSPTHLIKTRGQQVTLRCSPKSGHDTVSWYQQALGQGPQFIFQYYEEEERQRGNFPDRFSGHQFPNYSSELNVNALLLGDSALYLCASSLPPDAPHKQFFGPGTRLTVL.

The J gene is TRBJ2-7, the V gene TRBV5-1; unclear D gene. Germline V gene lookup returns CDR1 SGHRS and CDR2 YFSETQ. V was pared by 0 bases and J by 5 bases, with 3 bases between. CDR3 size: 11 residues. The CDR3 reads CASSLGNEQYF. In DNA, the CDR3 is TGCGCCAGCAGCTTGGGGAACGAGCAGTACTTC.

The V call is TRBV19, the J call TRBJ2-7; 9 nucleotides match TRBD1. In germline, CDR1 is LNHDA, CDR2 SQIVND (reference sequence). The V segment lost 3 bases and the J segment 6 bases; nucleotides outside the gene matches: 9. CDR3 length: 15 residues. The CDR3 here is CASSIGTGYYGEQYF. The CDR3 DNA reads TGTGCCAGTAGTATCGGGACAGGGTATTATGGCGAGCAGTACTTC.

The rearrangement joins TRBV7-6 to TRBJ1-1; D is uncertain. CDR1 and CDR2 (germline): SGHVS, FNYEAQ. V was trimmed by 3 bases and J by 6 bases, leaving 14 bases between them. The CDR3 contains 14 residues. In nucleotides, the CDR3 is TGTGCCAGCAGCTTGCCGCCTCCTAGCCCTGAAGCTTTCTTT. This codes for CASSLPPPSPEAFF. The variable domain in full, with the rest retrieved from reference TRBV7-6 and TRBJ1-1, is GAGVSQSPRYKVTKRGQDVALRCDPISGHVSLYWYRQALGQGPEFLTYFNYEAQQDKSGLPNDRFSAERPEGSISTLTIQRTEQRDSAMYRCASSLPPPSPEAFFGQGTRLTVV.

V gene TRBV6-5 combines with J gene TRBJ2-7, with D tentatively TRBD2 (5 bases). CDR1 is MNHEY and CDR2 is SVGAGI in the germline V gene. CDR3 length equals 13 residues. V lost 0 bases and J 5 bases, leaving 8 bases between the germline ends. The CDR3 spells CASSYSAGNEQYF. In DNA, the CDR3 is TGTGCCAGCAGTTACTCCGCGGGTAACGAGCAGTACTTC.

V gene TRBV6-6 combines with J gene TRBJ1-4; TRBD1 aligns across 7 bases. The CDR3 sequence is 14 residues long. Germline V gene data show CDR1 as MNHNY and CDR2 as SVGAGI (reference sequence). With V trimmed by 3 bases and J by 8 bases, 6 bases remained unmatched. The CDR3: CASSYDRDREKLFF. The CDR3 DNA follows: TGTGCCAGCAGTTATGACAGGGACCGCGAAAAACTGTTTTTT.

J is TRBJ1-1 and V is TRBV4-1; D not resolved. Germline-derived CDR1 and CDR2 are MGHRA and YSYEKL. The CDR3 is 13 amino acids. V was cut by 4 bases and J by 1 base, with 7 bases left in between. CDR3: CASSRTENTEAFF. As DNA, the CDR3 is TGCGCCAGCAGCCGAACCGAGAACACTGAAGCTTTCTTT.

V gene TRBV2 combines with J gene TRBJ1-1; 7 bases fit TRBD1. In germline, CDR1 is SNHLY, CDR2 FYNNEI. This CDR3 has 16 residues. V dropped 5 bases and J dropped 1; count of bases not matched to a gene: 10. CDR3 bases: TGTGCCAGCAGTTTTACTCTTACAGGGGAGAACACTGAAGCTTTCTTT. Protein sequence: CASSFTLTGENTEAFF. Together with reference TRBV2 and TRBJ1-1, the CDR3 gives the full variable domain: EPEVTQTPSHQVTQMGQEVILRCVPISNHLYFYWYRQILGQKVEFLVSFYNNEISEKSEIFDDQFSVERPDGSNFTLKIRSTKLEDSAMYFCASSFTLTGENTEAFFGQGTRLTVV.

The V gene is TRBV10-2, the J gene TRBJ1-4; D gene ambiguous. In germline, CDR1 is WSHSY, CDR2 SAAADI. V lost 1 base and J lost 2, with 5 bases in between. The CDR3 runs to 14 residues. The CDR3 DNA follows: TGCGCCAGCAGTGAGTGGATTACTAATGAAAAACTGTTTTTT. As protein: CASSEWITNEKLFF.

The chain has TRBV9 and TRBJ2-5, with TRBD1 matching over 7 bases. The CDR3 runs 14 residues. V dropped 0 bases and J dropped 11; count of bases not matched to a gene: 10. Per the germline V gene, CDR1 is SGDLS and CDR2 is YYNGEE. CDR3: CASSVGDRAGEQYF. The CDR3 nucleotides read TGTGCCAGCAGCGTAGGAGACAGGGCAGGGGAGCAGTACTTC.

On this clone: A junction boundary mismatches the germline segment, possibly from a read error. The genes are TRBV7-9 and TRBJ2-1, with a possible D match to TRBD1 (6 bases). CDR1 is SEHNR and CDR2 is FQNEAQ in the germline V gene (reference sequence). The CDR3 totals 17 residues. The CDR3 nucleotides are TGTGCCAGCAGCTCACAAAGGACTGCACTGAGGGACAATGAGCAGCTCTTC. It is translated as CASSSQRTALRDNEQLF.

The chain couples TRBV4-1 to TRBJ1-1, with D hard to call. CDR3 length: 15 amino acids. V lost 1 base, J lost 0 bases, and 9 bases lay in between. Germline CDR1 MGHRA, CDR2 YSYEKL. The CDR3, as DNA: TGCGCCAGCAGCCAAGGTGAATTCATGAACACTGAAGCTTTCTTT. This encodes CASSQGEFMNTEAFF.

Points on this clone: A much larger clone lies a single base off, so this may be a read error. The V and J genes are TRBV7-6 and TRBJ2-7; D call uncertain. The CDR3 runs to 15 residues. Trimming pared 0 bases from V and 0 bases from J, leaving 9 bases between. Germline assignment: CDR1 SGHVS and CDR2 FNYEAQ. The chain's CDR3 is CASSLALGDSYEQYF. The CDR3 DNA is TGTGCCAGCAGCTTAGCGCTTGGGGACTCCTACGAGCAGTACTTC.

The CDR3 region has the DNA TGTGCCACGTCAGGAGGCCATGGCTACACCTTC. Its translation: CATSGGHGYTF. The genes are TRBV27 and TRBJ1-2; the D is unclear. The germline V and J ends were trimmed by 10 bases and 6 bases, with 12 bases remaining between them. There are 11 residues in the CDR3. Germline CDR1 MNHEY, CDR2 SMNVEV (reference sequence).